The source of this T cell receptor (beta chain) is a study of blood T cell repertoires in COVID-19. Background on the study: Samples representing acute and convalescent COVID-19 were sourced from the United States, Italy and Spain. PBMCs, B-cell-depleted T cells, or T cells were the source of the cDNA or gDNA that made up the material.

The CDR3 is 16 residues long. The germline V gene encodes CDR1 SGDLS and CDR2 YYNGEE. V was trimmed by 0 bases and J by 4 bases, leaving 16 bases between them. Original data processing: The assay estimated nucleated cells by amplifying reference gene primers. TCRdb's copy holds only in-frame clones and misses some; the assay was immunoSEQ multiplex PCR. From that table come the V and J calls and clone size; the DNA was used to work out D and trimming. The sample lists 150,000 or so clones, roughly 86% seen once, with 2.3% in the top ten. The specimen was peripheral blood. This sequence originates from a human donor in a cohort sampled during active COVID-19. The chain employs TRBV9 and TRBJ1-2, with a possible D match to TRBD1 (5 bases). The CDR3 DNA reads TGTGCCAGCAGCGTAGAGTCCCCAGGGCCCAGCTATGGCTACACCTTC. As protein: CASSVESPGPSYGYTF.